Detailed here is one TCR beta chain. Germline and junction disagree at one end, which may indicate a read error. The same CDR3 can be traced to other DNA sequences in this sample. This CDR3 has 13 residues. The germline V gene encodes CDR1 SQVTM and CDR2 ANQGSEA. TCRdb's table, derived via immunoSEQ multiplex PCR, lists solely in-frame clones and lacks some. The table lists some 69,000 clones, roughly 92% of them singletons. The data were taken from a study of T cell changes during pregnancy in multiple sclerosis. Here the sequenced sample was peripheral blood, taken in the second trimester of pregnancy. This receptor was obtained from a female donor in good health, enrolled as a control in a pregnancy study. The rearrangement links TRBV29-1 to TRBJ1-5; D remains ambiguous. The CDR3 bases are TGCAGCGTTGCTAGAGGGCCAGGTCAGCCTCAGCATTTT. The encoded protein is CSVARGPGQPQHF.